The 12 T cell receptor beta chains in this list originate from one sample, sequenced in a study of spatial heterogeneity in lung cancer. Time point described: sample taken at primary tumor resection. Sequencing covered unsorted whole RNA taken from tumor, nontumor lung or frozen PBMC. A single record per CDR3 protein comes from TCRdb applying MiXCR to the 5' RACE reads. The table includes some 8,900 distinct CDR3 sequences, 3.5% to 5.5% detected once. This specimen consisted of PBMCs, obtained at surgery. These receptors came from a male donor with early-stage non-small cell lung cancer.

The table lists this clonotype with a few counts. This beta chain is a stray read from a library made for alpha chains; its abundance is not meaningful. The V call is TRBV6-1, the J call TRBJ1-1; a weak D match, TRBD1 (5 bases). This CDR3 is 13 amino acids long. CDR1 and CDR2 from the germline V gene are MNHNS and SASEGT. V lost 8 bases to trimming and J lost 1 base, with 11 bases between them. CDR3 coding DNA: TGTGCCAGCCTCCTGGGGGGGAACACTGAAGCTTTCTTT. It codes for CASLLGGNTEAFF.

This clonotype has at least ten counts. This beta chain came through as a stray read in a library set up for alpha chains, and its size says little. The rearrangement joins TRBV20-1 to TRBJ1-1; TRBD1 is a possible D gene (6 bases). Looked up from germline, CDR1 is DFQATT and CDR2 is SNEGSKA (reference sequence). This CDR3 is 13 amino acids long. The CDR3 loop is CSSYRVGATEAFF. CDR3 DNA sequence: TGCAGCTCCTACAGGGTAGGGGCCACTGAAGCTTTCTTT.

By its share, this clonotype is medium-sized. This beta chain appears as a stray read in a library generated for alpha chains; its size is not informative. The chain couples TRBV5-8 to TRBJ1-2; 9 bases line up with TRBD1. Germline CDR1 SGHTS, CDR2 YDEGEE. This CDR3 spans 14 amino acids. The ends lost 5 bases at V and 5 bases at J; junction bases unmatched: 7. For the CDR3, the DNA is TGTGCCAGCAGAAGGCGGGACAGGGTGTATGGCTACACCTTC. Its translation: CASRRRDRVYGYTF.

This clonotype is categorized as large (0.1 to 1%). This beta chain came through as a stray read in a library set up for alpha chains, and its size says little. This chain joins TRBV6-6 and TRBJ2-7, with 8 bases fitting TRBD1. V was clipped by 7 bases and J by 5 bases; unmatched bases: 4. This CDR3 is 12 amino acids long. Germline assignment: CDR1 MNHNY and CDR2 SVGAGI (reference sequence). The CDR3 loop is CASTMTGDEQYF. As DNA, the CDR3 is TGTGCCAGCACTATGACAGGGGACGAGCAGTACTTC.

This clonotype was picked up many times. The library was prepared for alpha chains; this beta chain is a stray read, so its frequency means little. The chain has TRBV5-1 and TRBJ1-1; 7 positions match TRBD1. Unmatched junction bases numbered 4, after V lost 1 base and J lost 4 bases. This CDR3 contains 14 residues. Germline assignment: CDR1 SGHRS and CDR2 YFSETQ. The CDR3 coding sequence is TGCGCCAGCAGCTTGTACAGGGGAGGCACTGAAGCTTTCTTT. Translation: CASSLYRGGTEAFF.

This clonotype has at least ten counts. As an off-target read in a library built for alpha chains, this beta chain has a frequency of little significance. V usage is TRBV4-2 and J usage is TRBJ1-4; no definite D call. Germline V gene data show CDR1 as LGHNA and CDR2 as YNFKEQ. V shed 0 bases and J shed 0 bases, with 11 bases lying between them. This CDR3 is built from 17 residues. The CDR3 sequence: CASSQESIRATNEKLFF. The CDR3, as DNA: TGTGCCAGCAGCCAAGAGTCAATACGGGCAACTAATGAAAAACTGTTTTTT.

Comment on this clonotype: This beta chain came through as a stray read in a library set up for alpha chains, and its size says little. The chain links TRBV15 to TRBJ1-5; D unclear. The V gene's germline CDR1 is LNHNV and CDR2 YYDKDF (reference sequence). Trimming took off 4 bases at V and 0 bases at J, with 13 bases between the two ends. This CDR3 is built from 16 residues. CDR3 in DNA: TGTGCCACCAGCAATGGGCAGGCCTATAGCAATCAGCCCCAGCATTTT. It codes for CATSNGQAYSNQPQHF.

In this sample, this clonotype is medium-sized. The library was built for alpha chains, so this beta chain is an off-target read and its size means little. CDR3 loop: CASSYSMGGNSNQPQHF. Written as DNA, the CDR3 is TGTGCCAGCAGTTACTCCATGGGGGGCAATAGCAATCAGCCCCAGCATTTT. The chain uses TRBV6-2 or TRBV6-3 and TRBJ1-5; D perhaps matches TRBD1 (6 bases). CDR1 and CDR2 from the germline V gene are MNHEY and SVGEGT. The CDR3 is made up of 17 amino acids. V was clipped by 0 bases and J by 0 bases, with 12 bases between them.

This clonotype was picked up many times. With the library built for alpha chains, this beta chain is off target and its frequency is not meaningful. The chain recombines TRBV4-1 with TRBJ1-4; TRBD1 matches at 7 bases. The CDR3 has 16 amino acids. Trimming cost V 4 bases and J 5 bases; bases outside gene matches: 10. Germline V CDR1 and CDR2: MGHRA, YSYEKL. In DNA, the CDR3 is TGCGCCAGCAGCCTTGGGACTGCAGGGGGAAATGAAAAACTGTTTTTT. Amino acid sequence: CASSLGTAGGNEKLFF.

This clonotype is medium-sized. This beta chain lies outside the target of a library built for alpha chains; its clone size means little. The chain joins TRBV20-1 to TRBJ1-6; 10 bases fit TRBD1. The CDR3 is made up of 14 amino acids. V lost 7 bases to trimming and J lost 9 bases; unmatched junction nucleotides: 9. Germline assignment: CDR1 DFQATT and CDR2 SNEGSKA (reference sequence). Here the CDR3 reads CSVVGDRGSSPLHF. The CDR3 DNA reads TGCAGTGTAGTAGGGGACAGGGGTAGTTCACCCCTCCACTTT.

The sample holds many counts of this clonotype. The library was designed around alpha chains, so this beta chain is a stray read whose abundance carries little weight. This chain uses TRBV7-2 with TRBJ2-7; 9 positions agree with TRBD2. With 5 bases clipped from V and 0 bases from J, the junction kept 5 bases outside the gene matches. The germline V gene encodes CDR1 SGHTA and CDR2 FQGNSA. The CDR3 spans 15 residues. CDR3 residues: CASSVSGGYSYEQYV. The DNA for the CDR3 is TGTGCCAGCAGCGTGAGCGGGGGGTACTCCTACGAGCAGTACGTC.

Details on this clonotype: A library prepared for alpha chains yielded this beta chain as an off-target read; its size is of little meaning. CDR3 in DNA: TGTGCCAGCAGTTTGGGGGATTCTGACTACACCTTC. Residues: CASSLGDSDYTF. The V gene is TRBV28, the J gene TRBJ1-2, with D perhaps matching TRBD1 (5 bases). The germline V and J ends were trimmed by 3 bases and 10 bases, with 12 bases remaining between them. The CDR3 is made up of 12 amino acids. Germline assignment: CDR1 MDHEN and CDR2 SYDVKM.